This T cell receptor beta chain was found in a study of blood T cell repertoires in COVID-19. Study overall: The United States, Italy and Spain supplied acute and convalescent COVID-19 samples. Nucleic acid was either cDNA or gDNA, and it came from T cells, B-cell-depleted T cells, or PBMCs.

The V end was cut by 5 bases, the J end by 3 bases, with 5 bases between. The CDR3 spans 11 residues. Germline V gives CDR1 SGHVS, CDR2 FQNEAQ. Authors' data handling: Quantification of nucleated cells was approximated via reference gene primer amplification. Some clones are missing from TCRdb's copy, which holds only in-frame ones; the method was immunoSEQ multiplex PCR. Clonal size and the V and J genes are those of that table, whereas D and trimming came from the DNA. The table records approximately 160,000 clones, over 65% of them present only once. The TCR originated in a man in his 60s with acute or convalescent COVID-19. V and J are TRBV7-8 and TRBJ2-7; no clear D gene. Sequencing used peripheral blood. CDR3 coding DNA: TGTGCCAGCAGCCGATACTACGAGCAGTACTTC. Its protein product is CASSRYYEQYF. Full variable domain (missing parts from reference TRBV7-8 and TRBJ2-7): GAGVSQSPRYKVAKRGQDVALRCDPISGHVSLFWYQQALGQGPEFLTYFQNEAQLDKSGLPSDRFFAERPEGSVSTLKIQRTQQEDSAVYLCASSRYYEQYFGPGTRLTVT.